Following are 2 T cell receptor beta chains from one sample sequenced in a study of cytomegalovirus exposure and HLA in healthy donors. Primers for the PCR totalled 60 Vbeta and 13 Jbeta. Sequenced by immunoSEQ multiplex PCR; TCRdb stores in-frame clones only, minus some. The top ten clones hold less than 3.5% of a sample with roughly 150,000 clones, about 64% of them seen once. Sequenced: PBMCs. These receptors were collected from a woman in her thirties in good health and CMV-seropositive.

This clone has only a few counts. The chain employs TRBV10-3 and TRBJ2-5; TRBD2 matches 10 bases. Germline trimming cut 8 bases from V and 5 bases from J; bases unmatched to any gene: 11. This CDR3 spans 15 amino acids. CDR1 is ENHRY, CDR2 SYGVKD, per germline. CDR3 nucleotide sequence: TGTGCCATCTTGCCCACCGGACTAGCGGAGGAGACCCAGTACTTC. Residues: CAILPTGLAEETQYF.

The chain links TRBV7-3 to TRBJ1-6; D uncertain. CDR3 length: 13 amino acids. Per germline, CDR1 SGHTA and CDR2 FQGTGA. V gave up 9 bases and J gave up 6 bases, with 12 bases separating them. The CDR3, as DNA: TGTGCCAGTTCCGCAGGTTCTAATTCACCCCTCCACTTT. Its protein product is CASSAGSNSPLHF.